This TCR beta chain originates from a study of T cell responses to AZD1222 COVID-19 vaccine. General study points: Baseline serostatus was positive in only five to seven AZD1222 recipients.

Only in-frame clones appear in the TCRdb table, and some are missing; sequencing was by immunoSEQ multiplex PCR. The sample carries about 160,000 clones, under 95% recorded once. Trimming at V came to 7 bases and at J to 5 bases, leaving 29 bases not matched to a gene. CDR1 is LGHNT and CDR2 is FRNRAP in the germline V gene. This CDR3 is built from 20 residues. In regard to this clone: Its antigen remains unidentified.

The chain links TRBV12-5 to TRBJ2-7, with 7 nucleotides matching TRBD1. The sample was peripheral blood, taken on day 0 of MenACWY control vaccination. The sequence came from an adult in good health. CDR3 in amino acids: CASDIFVTGVPRESRNEQYF. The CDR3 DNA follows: TGTGCTAGTGACATTTTCGTAACAGGGGTTCCCCGCGAGTCGAGGAACGAGCAGTACTTC.